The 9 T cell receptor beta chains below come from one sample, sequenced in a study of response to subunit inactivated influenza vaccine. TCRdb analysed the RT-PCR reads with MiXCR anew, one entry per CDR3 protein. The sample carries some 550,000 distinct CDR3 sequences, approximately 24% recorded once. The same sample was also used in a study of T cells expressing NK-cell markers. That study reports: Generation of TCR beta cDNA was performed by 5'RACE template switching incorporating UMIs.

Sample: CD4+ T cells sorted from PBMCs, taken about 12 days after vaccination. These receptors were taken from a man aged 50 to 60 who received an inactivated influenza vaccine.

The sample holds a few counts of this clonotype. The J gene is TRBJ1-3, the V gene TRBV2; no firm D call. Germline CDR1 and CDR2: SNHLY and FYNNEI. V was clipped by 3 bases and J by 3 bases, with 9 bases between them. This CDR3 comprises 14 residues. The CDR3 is CASSDQVLGNTIYF. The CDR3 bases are TGTGCCAGCAGTGATCAGGTTCTTGGAAACACCATATATTTT.

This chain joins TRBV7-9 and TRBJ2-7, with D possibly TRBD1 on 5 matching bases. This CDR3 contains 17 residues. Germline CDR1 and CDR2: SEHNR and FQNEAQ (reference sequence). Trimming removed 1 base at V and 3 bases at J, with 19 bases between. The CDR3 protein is CASSLGVVDTLYYEQYF. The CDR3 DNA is TGTGCCAGCAGCTTAGGTGTTGTGGACACCCTGTACTACGAGCAGTACTTC.

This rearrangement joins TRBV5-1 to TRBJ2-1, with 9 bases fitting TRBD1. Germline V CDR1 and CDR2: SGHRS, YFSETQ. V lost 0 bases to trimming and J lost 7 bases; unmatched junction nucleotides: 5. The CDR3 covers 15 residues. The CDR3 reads CASSLEQGARNEQFF. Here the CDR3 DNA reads TGCGCCAGCAGCTTGGAACAGGGGGCGCGGAATGAGCAGTTCTTC.

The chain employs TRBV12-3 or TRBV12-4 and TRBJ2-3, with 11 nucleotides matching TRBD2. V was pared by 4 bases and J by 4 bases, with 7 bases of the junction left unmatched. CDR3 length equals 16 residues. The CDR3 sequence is CASSSVLAGGPDTQYF. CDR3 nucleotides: TGTGCCAGCAGTTCAGTCCTAGCGGGGGGCCCAGATACGCAGTATTTT.

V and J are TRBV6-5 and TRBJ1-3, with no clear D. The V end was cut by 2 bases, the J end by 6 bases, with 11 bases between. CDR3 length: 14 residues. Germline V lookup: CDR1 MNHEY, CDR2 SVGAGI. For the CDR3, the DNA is TGTGCCAGCAGTTACCAGGCCTTGGCAAACACCATATATTTT. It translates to CASSYQALANTIYF.

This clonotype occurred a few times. The CDR3 spells CASLAGGSYEQYF. CDR3 nucleotide sequence: TGTGCCAGCCTAGCGGGAGGGTCCTACGAGCAGTACTTC. The rearrangement uses TRBV6-6 and TRBJ2-7; TRBD2 matches 12 bases. This CDR3 spans 13 amino acids. Germline V gene data show CDR1 as MNHNY and CDR2 as SVGAGI (reference sequence). The J segment lost 1 base and the V segment lost 8 bases, leaving 0 bases of the junction unmatched.

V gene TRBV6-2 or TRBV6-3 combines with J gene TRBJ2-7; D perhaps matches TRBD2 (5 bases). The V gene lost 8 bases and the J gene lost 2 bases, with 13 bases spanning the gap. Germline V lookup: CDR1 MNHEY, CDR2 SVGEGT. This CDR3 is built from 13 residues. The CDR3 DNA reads TGTGCCAGCGCCCCGGGATTAACCTACGAGCAGTACTTC. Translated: CASAPGLTYEQYF.

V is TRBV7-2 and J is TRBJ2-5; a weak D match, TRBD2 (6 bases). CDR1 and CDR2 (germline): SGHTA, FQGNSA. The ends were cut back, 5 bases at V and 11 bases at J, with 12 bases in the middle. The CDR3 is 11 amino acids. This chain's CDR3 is CASSETSSQYF. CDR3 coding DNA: TGTGCCAGCAGCGAGACTAGTTCACAGTACTTC.

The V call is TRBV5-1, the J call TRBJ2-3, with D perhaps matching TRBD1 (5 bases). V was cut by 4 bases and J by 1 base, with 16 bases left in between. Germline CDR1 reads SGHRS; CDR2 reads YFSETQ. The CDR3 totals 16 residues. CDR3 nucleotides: TGCGCCAGCAGCAGAAACCAGGGATTTGGCACAGATACGCAGTATTTT. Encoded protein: CASSRNQGFGTDTQYF.